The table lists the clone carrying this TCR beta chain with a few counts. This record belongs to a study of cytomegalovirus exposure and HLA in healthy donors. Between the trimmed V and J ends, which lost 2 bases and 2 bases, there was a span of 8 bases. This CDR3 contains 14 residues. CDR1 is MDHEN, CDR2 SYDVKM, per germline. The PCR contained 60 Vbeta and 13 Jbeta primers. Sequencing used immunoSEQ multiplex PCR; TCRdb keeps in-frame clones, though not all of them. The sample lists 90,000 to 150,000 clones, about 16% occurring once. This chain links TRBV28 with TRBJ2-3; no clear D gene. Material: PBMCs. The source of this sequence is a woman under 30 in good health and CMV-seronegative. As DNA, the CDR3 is TGTGCCAGCAGTTTAGACACCGTCACAGATACGCAGTATTTT. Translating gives CASSLDTVTDTQYF.